This TCR beta chain was profiled in a study of T cell responses to AZD1222 COVID-19 vaccine. General study findings and limits: Mostly white British, mostly female donors; authors suggested clonal diversity may be underestimated.

Germline values: CDR1 SEHNR, CDR2 FQNEAQ (reference sequence). The junction had 4 bases not matched to a gene; V was cut back by 8 bases and J by 4 bases. This CDR3 contains 13 residues. Worth noting for this clone: Its specificity is unknown.

Measured with immunoSEQ multiplex PCR; TCRdb has only the in-frame clones, and not every one. The data hold fewer than 150,000 clones, with over 80% observed a single time. The rearrangement uses TRBV7-9 and TRBJ2-3; 9 nucleotides line up with TRBD2. The clonotype comes from an adult who received the AZD1222 COVID-19 vaccine. The specimen comprised peripheral blood, sampled 28 days after the second AZD1222 dose. CDR3 residues: CASGSSGADTQYF. CDR3 sequence (DNA): TGTGCCAGCGGGTCTAGCGGGGCAGATACGCAGTATTTT.